The clone carrying this T cell receptor (beta chain) was counted at least ten times. The antigen is not known. TCR beta CDR3 region amplification was performed from RNA transcripts. Initially, a first-round RT-PCR of the TCR CDR3 employed the HTBI primer set. A single record per CDR3 protein comes from TCRdb applying MiXCR to the multiplex PCR reads. Of more than 500,000 distinct CDR3 sequences listed, 15% to 20% are singletons. CDR1 is MDHEN, CDR2 SYDVKM, per germline. V gave up 6 bases and J gave up 9 bases, with 21 bases separating them. The CDR3 runs to 15 residues. Uncontrolled infection, other autoimmune disease, pregnancy or lactation led to exclusion. This sample was included in a study of T cells in Graves' hyperthyroidism and ophthalmopathy. Overall study findings and caveats: Ophthalmopathy was identified by the model a median 6.5 months ahead of onset. Classification by a 13 V-J model distinguished ophthalmopathy from stable hyperthyroidism.

V gene TRBV28 combines with J gene TRBJ2-4, with D perhaps TRBD2 (5 bases). The clonotype comes from a woman aged 25 to 45 with Graves' ophthalmopathy. The sequencing input was blood. The CDR3 nucleotides are TGTGCCAGCAGGGCCCGTATGAGGAGGTGGGCCATTCAGTACTTC. It translates to CASRARMRRWAIQYF.